The present T cell receptor beta chain was sequenced within a study of blood T cell repertoires in COVID-19. Under the authors' procedure: By means of reference gene primer amplification, nucleated cell counts were estimated. Clones were read by immunoSEQ multiplex PCR, and TCRdb kept only the in-frame ones, dropping some. V and J calls and clone size come straight from that table; D and trimming were deduced from the DNA. Of over 85,000 clones detected, about 88% appear once; the ten largest clones hold about 2.9%. CDR3 length equals 17 residues. CDR1 and CDR2 from the germline V gene are SGHAT and FQNNGV. V gave up 5 bases and J gave up 0 bases, with 17 bases separating them.

This chain connects TRBV11-2 to TRBJ1-3; a weak D match, TRBD1 (6 bases). The sequencing input was peripheral blood. This clonotype was sampled from a man aged 50 to 60 with active or convalescent COVID-19. The DNA of the CDR3 is TGTGCCAGCAGCGAGGACAGCCGGATCTACTCTGGAAACACCATATATTTT. Translating gives CASSEDSRIYSGNTIYF.